This entry describes one T cell receptor (beta chain). Only in-frame clones appear in the TCRdb table, and some are missing; sequencing was by immunoSEQ multiplex PCR. The table includes 150,000 to 200,000 clones, around 93% detected once. This specimen belongs to a study of control samples from healthy donors and cancer patients. The sample was blood. The TCR originated in a woman aged 55-70 years in good health.

DNA for the CDR3: TGTGCCAGTACAGATAGGGAAAATTCACCCCTCCACTTT. It specifies CASTDRENSPLHF. The genes are TRBV19 and TRBJ1-6; no clear D. The germline V gene has CDR1 LNHDA and CDR2 SQIVND (reference sequence). The CDR3 length is 13 residues. V was trimmed by 7 bases and J by 7 bases, leaving 11 bases between them.